The next 30 T cell receptor beta chains were all read from a single sample in a study of T cell changes during pregnancy in multiple sclerosis. This table comes from immunoSEQ multiplex PCR, and its TCRdb copy is limited to in-frame clones, with some not included. The repertoire holds under 50,000 clones, with around nine tenths as singletons. The sample was CD4+ T cells from peripheral blood mononuclear cells, taken in the second trimester of pregnancy. Receptor source: a female donor in good health, enrolled as a control in a pregnancy study.

J is TRBJ2-6 and V is TRBV7-3; 8 bases align to TRBD1. V shed 5 bases and J 3 bases; nucleotides not matched to a gene: 9. The germline V gene has CDR1 SGHTA and CDR2 FQGTGA. This CDR3 is built from 17 residues. CDR3 in amino acids: CASSPPSRGLGANVLTF. In DNA, the CDR3 is TGTGCCAGCAGCCCTCCCAGCAGGGGGCTTGGGGCCAACGTCCTGACTTTC. The variable domain in full, with the rest retrieved from reference TRBV7-3 and TRBJ2-6, is GAGVSQTPSNKVTEKGKYVELRCDPISGHTALYWYRQSLGQGPEFLIYFQGTGAADDSGLPNDRFFAVRPEGSVSTLKIQRTERGDSAVYLCASSPPSRGLGANVLTFGAGSRLTVL.

V is TRBV7-2 and J is TRBJ2-5; maybe TRBD2 (5 bases). This CDR3 has 14 amino acids. The V end was cut by 6 bases, the J end by 0 bases, with 11 bases between. Germline CDR1 is SGHTA and CDR2 is FQGNSA. The CDR3, as DNA: TGTGCCAGCAGACCCCCGGGGTACCAAGAGACCCAGTACTTC. This codes for CASRPPGYQETQYF.

This clone was counted once. This chain connects TRBV18 to TRBJ1-6; D gene uncertain. The CDR3 contains 15 residues. V was cut by 6 bases and J by 7 bases, with 16 bases left in between. Looked up from germline, CDR1 is KGHSH and CDR2 is LQKENI. The CDR3, as DNA: TGTGCCAGCTCGGAGCGAGCGCTAAGAAATTCACCCCTCCACTTT. This codes for CASSERALRNSPLHF.

Remarks on this clone: This same CDR3 is encoded by further DNA sequences in the sample. The rearrangement uses TRBV20-1 and TRBJ1-3; D not certain. V gave up 3 bases and J gave up 4 bases, with 4 bases separating them. The CDR3 totals 11 residues. Per the germline V gene, CDR1 is DFQATT and CDR2 is SNEGSKA (reference sequence). The CDR3 here is CSASLGNTIYF. The DNA for the CDR3 is TGCAGTGCTAGTCTGGGAAACACCATATATTTT.

The chain employs TRBV18 and TRBJ2-3, with 10 bases fitting TRBD2. The CDR3 loop spans 16 amino acids. CDR1 KGHSH and CDR2 LQKENI come from the germline V gene. The V gene end was trimmed by 5 bases and the J gene end by 5 bases; junction bases not matched to a gene: 10. Here the CDR3 DNA reads TGTGCCAGCTCAGACCGGAGCGGGGGGGCTGGAGATACGCAGTATTTT. As protein: CASSDRSGGAGDTQYF.

The rearrangement joins TRBV27 to TRBJ2-1, with 8 bases that match TRBD2. Germline CDR1 is MNHEY and CDR2 is SMNVEV (reference sequence). The CDR3 is 16 residues long. The J segment lost 3 bases and the V segment lost 5 bases, leaving 9 bases of the junction unmatched. The CDR3 DNA reads TGTGCCAGCAGTAATCCGGGACTAGGGCTCTACAATGAGCAGTTCTTC. Protein product: CASSNPGLGLYNEQFF.

Comments on this clone: One end of the junction is discordant with germline, which a read error may explain. The CDR3 coding sequence is TGTGCTAGCAGCTCCGGGACAGGGGGCGGGGAGCTGTTTTTT. Residues: CASSSGTGGGELFF. This sequence joins TRBV7-7 and TRBJ2-2; 11 nucleotides line up with TRBD1. The CDR3 has 14 amino acids. Germline V gives CDR1 SSHAT, CDR2 FNYEAQ (reference sequence).

The chain joins TRBV11-1 to TRBJ1-1, with no clear D. This CDR3 comprises 14 residues. Trimming shortened V by 5 bases and J by 1 base, and 11 bases separated the two germline ends. CDR1 is SGHAT, CDR2 FQDESV, per germline (reference sequence). The CDR3 reads CASSLLEGNTEAFF. CDR3 nucleotides: TGTGCCAGCAGCCTATTAGAGGGGAACACTGAAGCTTTCTTT.

V gene TRBV30 combines with J gene TRBJ2-5; 10 nucleotides match TRBD2. J lost 4 bases, V lost 4 bases, and 9 bases had no gene match. Germline values: CDR1 GTSNPN, CDR2 SVGIG (reference sequence). The CDR3 consists of 15 residues. Here the CDR3 reads CAWTLMSGGAETQYF. The CDR3 bases are TGTGCCTGGACCCTGATGAGCGGGGGGGCAGAGACCCAGTACTTC.

V usage is TRBV28 and J usage is TRBJ1-1; no firm D call. Trimming took 10 bases from V and 5 from J, leaving 17 bases between them. The CDR3 is 13 amino acids. The V gene's germline CDR1 is MDHEN and CDR2 SYDVKM. The CDR3 DNA follows: TGTGCCATCAGCCCCCCCGCGTTTACTGAAGCTTTCTTT. This encodes CAISPPAFTEAFF.

The chain recombines TRBV5-6 with TRBJ1-3; D unclear. Germline CDR1 SGHDT, CDR2 YYEEEE. This CDR3 spans 14 amino acids. V was clipped by 5 bases and J by 0 bases, with 9 bases between them. The chain's CDR3 is CASRFLSSGNTIYF. As DNA, the CDR3 is TGTGCCAGCAGGTTCCTTTCCTCTGGAAACACCATATATTTT.

The J gene is TRBJ2-3, the V gene TRBV21-1; TRBD1 was called by the table and not checked on the DNA. TRBV21-1 is assigned pseudogene status. The CDR3 consists of 19 residues. The CDR3 spells CASSRRTGGSSYRVDTQYF. The CDR3 DNA follows: TGTGCCAGCAGCAGGCGTACAGGGGGCAGTTCTTACAGGGTAGATACGCAGTATTTT.

The table lists this clone with a count of one. The chain joins TRBV11-2 to TRBJ1-3; TRBD1 matches 7 bases. This CDR3 is 16 amino acids long. The V gene's germline CDR1 is SGHAT and CDR2 FQNNGV. The V and J ends lost 2 bases and 2 bases, in that order; junction bases with no gene match: 6. In DNA form, the CDR3 reads TGTGCCAGCAGCTTACGCCCGGGACAGACTGGAAACACCATATATTTT. Its translation is CASSLRPGQTGNTIYF.

J is TRBJ1-2 and V is TRBV7-3; 7 bases line up with TRBD1. V gave up 5 bases and J gave up 6 bases; unmatched junction bases: 9. Germline values: CDR1 SGHTA, CDR2 FQGTGA. This CDR3 region has 14 residues. Written as DNA, the CDR3 is TGTGCCAGCAGCGAGACAGGGTATGACCATGGCTACACCTTC. Translated, it gives CASSETGYDHGYTF.

The rearrangement uses TRBV2 and TRBJ2-3, with TRBD2 matching 9 bases. Germline trimming cut 3 bases from V and 5 bases from J; bases unmatched to any gene: 6. The length of the CDR3 is 15 residues. Per the germline V gene, CDR1 is SNHLY and CDR2 is FYNNEI. The CDR3 protein is CASSDGGGAGDTQYF. Written as DNA, the CDR3 is TGTGCCAGCAGTGATGGCGGGGGGGCTGGAGATACGCAGTATTTT.

This chain links TRBV4-1 with TRBJ2-5; unclear D gene. This CDR3 has 13 residues. V was trimmed by 4 bases and J by 1 base, leaving 7 bases between them. Germline CDR1 is MGHRA and CDR2 is YSYEKL. CDR3 DNA: TGCGCCAGCAGCCCAGTCATCCAAGAGACCCAGTACTTC. Translation gives CASSPVIQETQYF.

V and J are TRBV7-2 and TRBJ1-1; tentatively, D is TRBD1 (6 bases). The V and J ends lost 5 bases and 8 bases respectively, with 18 bases between them. Germline CDR1 SGHTA, CDR2 FQGNSA. The CDR3 spans 14 residues. For the CDR3, the DNA is TGTGCCAGCAGCGGATCTCAGGGGAACCTAGAAGCTTTCTTT. Translated, it gives CASSGSQGNLEAFF.

The chain is built from TRBV9 and TRBJ2-3, with 16 bases lining up with TRBD2. The CDR3 covers 17 residues. The germline V gene encodes CDR1 SGDLS and CDR2 YYNGEE. J was trimmed by 6 bases and V by 4 bases; bases with no gene match: 8. The CDR3 region is CASSTGTSGGAVDTQYF. The DNA for the CDR3 is TGTGCCAGCAGCACCGGGACTAGCGGGGGGGCGGTGGATACGCAGTATTTT.

As for this clone: The same CDR3 also results from other DNA sequences found in this sample. The gene calls are TRBV19 and TRBJ2-6, with D perhaps TRBD1 (5 bases). The CDR3 consists of 15 residues. V was clipped by 3 bases and J by 5 bases, with 11 bases between them. In germline, CDR1 is LNHDA, CDR2 SQIVND (reference sequence). CDR3 residues: CASSIRQGRANVLTF. DNA for the CDR3: TGTGCCAGTAGTATCCGGCAGGGCAGGGCCAACGTCCTGACTTTC.

V is TRBV4-1 and J is TRBJ2-1, with 12 nucleotides matching TRBD2. Germline V gene sequence: CDR1 MGHRA, CDR2 YSYEKL. The CDR3 consists of 15 residues. With V trimmed by 6 bases and J by 5 bases, 5 bases remained unmatched. CDR3: CASSYRLAGDNEQFF. CDR3 coding DNA: TGCGCCAGCAGTTACCGACTAGCGGGGGACAATGAGCAGTTCTTC.

The chain has TRBV29-1 and TRBJ2-1; D may be TRBD2 (5 bases). Trimming stripped 4 bases from V and 3 bases from J, with 13 bases between. Germline V lookup: CDR1 SQVTM, CDR2 ANQGSEA. This CDR3 region has 14 residues. CDR3 protein: CSVVVVANYNEQFF. The CDR3 DNA follows: TGCAGCGTTGTCGTCGTAGCGAACTACAATGAGCAGTTCTTC.

CDR3 bases: TGTGCCAGCTCGAATGAGATCATGGGGGCTGACTATGGCTACACCTTC. Its translation: CASSNEIMGADYGYTF. V is TRBV18 and J is TRBJ1-2; D is possibly TRBD1 (6 bases). The CDR3 has 16 amino acids. Germline CDR1 is KGHSH and CDR2 is LQKENI. Trimming left V 6 bases short and J 3 bases short, with 20 bases between. The variable domain in full, completed from reference TRBV18 and TRBJ1-2, reads NAGVMQNPRHLVRRRGQEARLRCSPMKGHSHVYWYRQLPEEGLKFMVYLQKENIIDESGMPKERFSAEFPKEGPSILRIQQVVRGDSAAYFCASSNEIMGADYGYTFGSGTRLTVV.

The CDR3 spells CASSPPGTGGNTEAFF. The CDR3 DNA reads as TGTGCCAGCTCACCACCCGGGACAGGTGGTAACACTGAAGCTTTCTTT. J is TRBJ1-1 and V is TRBV18, with 8 bases matching TRBD1. V dropped 0 bases and J dropped 2; count of bases not matched to a gene: 5. The CDR3 sequence is 16 residues long. The germline CDR1 and CDR2 sequences are KGHSH and LQKENI.

The chain couples TRBV7-2 to TRBJ2-3, with a weak D call TRBD1 (6 bases). CDR3 length equals 14 residues. Trimming took 5 bases from V and 4 from J, leaving 13 bases between them. Germline-derived CDR1 and CDR2 are SGHTA and FQGNSA. CDR3 loop: CASSIHDRPDTQYF. CDR3 in DNA: TGTGCCAGCAGCATACATGACAGGCCAGATACGCAGTATTTT.

V is TRBV27 and J is TRBJ1-1, with a weak D call TRBD1 (6 bases). This CDR3 has 16 amino acids. Germline loops: CDR1 MNHEY, CDR2 SMNVEV (reference sequence). Trimming stripped 6 bases from V and 1 base from J, with 18 bases between. CDR3 protein: CASSRQAVIGNTEAFF. The CDR3 DNA follows: TGTGCCAGCAGCCGACAGGCTGTAATCGGGAACACTGAAGCTTTCTTT.

The chain has TRBV5-6 and TRBJ2-3; 8 nucleotides match TRBD1. Germline CDR1 SGHDT, CDR2 YYEEEE. The CDR3 is 17 residues long. With 0 bases clipped from V and 5 bases from J, the junction kept 11 bases outside the gene matches. This CDR3 reads CASSLALSQGVRDTQYF. The CDR3 DNA reads as TGTGCCAGCAGCTTGGCCCTGTCACAGGGGGTAAGAGATACGCAGTATTTT.

The V gene is TRBV18, the J gene TRBJ1-1, with D perhaps TRBD1 (6 bases). V was pared by 6 bases and J by 4 bases, with 12 bases between. Germline CDR1 reads KGHSH; CDR2 reads LQKENI. The CDR3 totals 13 residues. In DNA, the CDR3 is TGTGCCAGCTCCGGCAGGGGATCCACTGAAGCTTTCTTT. Protein: CASSGRGSTEAFF.

This clone was seen a few times. This chain connects TRBV4-3 to TRBJ1-1; the match to TRBD1 covers 9 bases. The CDR3 runs to 17 residues. Trimming removed 6 bases from V and 0 bases from J; junction bases left unmatched: 11. Germline V gene lookup returns CDR1 LGHNA and CDR2 YSLEER. The CDR3 is CASSHLTGGVMNTEAFF. CDR3 in DNA: TGCGCCAGCAGTCATCTAACAGGGGGCGTGATGAACACTGAAGCTTTCTTT.

The gene calls are TRBV28 and TRBJ2-7, with 7 bases lining up with TRBD1. CDR1 MDHEN and CDR2 SYDVKM come from the germline V gene. The CDR3 runs 14 residues. V dropped 5 bases and J dropped 3; count of bases not matched to a gene: 7. CDR3 nucleotides: TGTGCCAGCAGTACCGGGACAGTAAGCTACGAGCAGTACTTC. Translating gives CASSTGTVSYEQYF.

The chain couples TRBV7-9 to TRBJ1-5; perhaps TRBD1 as D (5 bases). The CDR3 loop spans 17 amino acids. Germline V CDR1 and CDR2: SEHNR, FQNEAQ (reference sequence). V was cut by 3 bases and J by 7 bases, with 22 bases left in between. The CDR3 loop reads CASSFWKGRDGSQPQHF. CDR3 coding DNA: TGTGCCAGCAGCTTTTGGAAGGGGCGGGATGGAAGCCAGCCCCAGCATTTT. Filled out from reference TRBV7-9 and TRBJ1-5, the complete variable domain reads DTGVSQNPRHKITKRGQNVTFRCDPISEHNRLYWYRQTLGQGPEFLTYFQNEAQLEKSRLLSDRFSAERPKGSFSTLEIQRTEQGDSAMYLCASSFWKGRDGSQPQHFGDGTRLSIL.